The present T cell receptor beta chain was sequenced within a study of response to subunit inactivated influenza vaccine. Study observations and caveats: Few additional T cells are recruited per seasonal influenza vaccination, authors suggested.

The CDR3 extends over 15 amino acids. CDR1 is SGHAT and CDR2 is FQDESV in the germline V gene (reference sequence). The V end was cut by 5 bases, the J end by 9 bases, with 20 bases between. This clonotype was counted a few times. The antigen is unknown. TCRdb re-derived calls from the RT-PCR reads in MiXCR, one entry per CDR3 protein. The data hold roughly 700,000 distinct CDR3 sequences, with about 15% observed a single time. The sample here was PBMCs from blood, taken approximately 15 days before vaccination. The origin of this receptor is a man aged 45 to 65 who received an inactivated influenza vaccine. The chain couples TRBV11-1 to TRBJ2-1; no clear D gene. CDR3 nucleotide sequence: TGTGCCAGCAGCACACAACCCCAGGTCATTAGTGAGCAGTTCTTC. Protein: CASSTQPQVISEQFF.